The clone carrying this TCR beta chain has just a few counts. Unique molecular identifiers were incorporated when the TCRbeta library was constructed. TCRdb itself ran the PCR reads through MiXCR, one entry per CDR3 protein. The sample lists about 640,000 distinct CDR3 sequences, roughly 15% occurring once. The sample belongs to a study of T-cell reconstitution after alpha-beta-depleted transplantation in children. Germline loops: CDR1 SGHTA, CDR2 FQGNSA. The V and J ends lost 5 bases and 5 bases respectively, with 15 bases between them. This CDR3 spans 14 amino acids. This TCR was recovered from a human donor who donated a stem cell graft to a child with acute myeloid leukemia. The chain uses TRBV7-2 and TRBJ2-5; weak D call: TRBD2 (5 bases). The sequences come from PBMCs from the stem cell graft donor, collected from the stem cell graft. The CDR3 region has the DNA TGTGCCAGCAGCGGTGACTACCGCGGTGAGACCCAGTACTTC. Translation gives CASSGDYRGETQYF.